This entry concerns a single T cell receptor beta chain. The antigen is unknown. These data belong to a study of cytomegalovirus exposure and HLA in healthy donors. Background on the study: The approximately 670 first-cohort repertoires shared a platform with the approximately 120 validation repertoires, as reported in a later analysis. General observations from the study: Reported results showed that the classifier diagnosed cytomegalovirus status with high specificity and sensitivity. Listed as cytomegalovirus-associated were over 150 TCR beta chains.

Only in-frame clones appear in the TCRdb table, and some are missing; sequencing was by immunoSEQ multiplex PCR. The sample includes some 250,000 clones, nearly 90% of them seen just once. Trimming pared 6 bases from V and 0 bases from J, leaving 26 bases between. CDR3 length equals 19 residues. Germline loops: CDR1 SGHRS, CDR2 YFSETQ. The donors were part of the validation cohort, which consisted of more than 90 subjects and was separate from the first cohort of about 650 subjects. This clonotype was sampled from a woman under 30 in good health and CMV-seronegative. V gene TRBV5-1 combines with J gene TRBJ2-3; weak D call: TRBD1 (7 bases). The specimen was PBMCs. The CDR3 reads CASNLEISGGSISTDTQYF. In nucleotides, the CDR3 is TGCGCCAGCAACCTGGAAATATCAGGGGGGTCGATTAGCACAGATACGCAGTATTTT. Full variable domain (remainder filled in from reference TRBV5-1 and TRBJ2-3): KAGVTQTPRYLIKTRGQQVTLSCSPISGHRSVSWYQQTPGQGLQFLFEYFSETQRNKGNFPGRFSGRQFSNSRSEMNVSTLELGDSALYLCASNLEISGGSISTDTQYFGPGTRLTVL.